This T cell receptor (beta chain) comes out of a study of technical replicates of blood from a handful of donors. Here immunoSEQ multiplex PCR was the method, and the copy in TCRdb shows in-frame clones only, minus some. The repertoire consists of around 72,000 clones, with 90% to 95% occurring once and the leading ten covering 4.7%. Sequencing used PBMCs. The clonotype was recovered from a human donor in good health. Some clones in this sample may be carry-over from other donors' samples.

The CDR3 DNA is TGTGCCAGCAGCTTAGGCTTCCGGGGATTAGCCAAAAACATTCAGTACTTC. The encoded protein is CASSLGFRGLAKNIQYF. The gene calls are TRBV7-8 and TRBJ2-4; weak D call: TRBD2 (5 bases). This CDR3 is built from 17 residues. Trimming removed 1 base at V and 0 bases at J, with 13 bases between. Germline CDR1 SGHVS, CDR2 FQNEAQ.